This T cell receptor beta chain was captured in a study of cytomegalovirus exposure and HLA in healthy donors. Whole-study results and caveats: A previous analysis found most TCR beta V segments productive roughly 87% or roughly 30% of the time.

Though nominally healthy at sampling, donors likely had unrecorded immune exposures. Amplification used 60 Vbeta primers and 13 Jbeta primers. Profiled with immunoSEQ multiplex PCR; TCRdb holds only in-frame clones, not every one. The data contain 95,000 to 150,000 clones, approximately 83% of them singletons. V gave up 1 base and J gave up 2 bases; unmatched junction bases: 8. The CDR3 runs to 17 residues. Germline values: CDR1 MDHEN, CDR2 SYDVKM. A note on this clone: The antigen is undetermined.

The clonotype comes from a woman in her thirties or forties in good health and CMV-seropositive. This rearrangement joins TRBV28 to TRBJ2-3; 8 positions agree with TRBD2. Sequenced: PBMCs. CDR3 sequence (DNA): TGTGCCAGCAGTTTATACGGGGGGGGCGGATTCACAGATACGCAGTATTTT. Its protein is CASSLYGGGGFTDTQYF.